Presented here are 14 T cell receptor beta chains from one specimen sequenced in a study of T-cell memory formation after mild COVID-19. TCRdb re-derived calls from the 5' RACE reads in MiXCR, one entry per CDR3 protein. The table records approximately 170,000 distinct CDR3 sequences, 13% of them present only once. Sequenced sample: PBMCs or a T cell subset sorted from them (not recorded which). The receptors here all came from a man aged 18 to 29 who had mild COVID-19 (a few samples of this study predate the infection). Cell type and time point are not known.

The chain is built from TRBV7-2 and TRBJ1-4; 9 nucleotides line up with TRBD1. Germline V lookup: CDR1 SGHTA, CDR2 FQGNSA. The CDR3 runs to 15 residues. The junction had 10 bases not matched to a gene; V was cut back by 6 bases and J by 8 bases. The CDR3 nucleotides are TGTGCCAGCAGGTCCGGGACAGGGTCCTTAGAAAAACTGTTTTTT. Translated, it gives CASRSGTGSLEKLFF.

The table lists this clonotype with a few counts. The V and J genes are TRBV7-6 and TRBJ2-1; D remains unclear. The V gene's germline CDR1 is SGHVS and CDR2 FNYEAQ. The CDR3 contains 14 residues. Trimming removed 4 bases at V and 2 bases at J, with 9 bases between. This CDR3 reads CASSSYGPYNEQFF. CDR3 nucleotides: TGTGCCAGCAGCTCCTACGGACCCTACAATGAGCAGTTCTTC.

The J gene is TRBJ1-5, the V gene TRBV20-1; D is perhaps TRBD1 (6 bases). Germline V CDR1 and CDR2: DFQATT, SNEGSKA (reference sequence). Between the trimmed V and J ends, which lost 6 bases and 5 bases, there was a span of 14 bases. The CDR3 totals 13 residues. The CDR3 sequence: CSALDSPDQPQHF. CDR3 nucleotides: TGCAGTGCCCTGGACAGCCCCGATCAGCCCCAGCATTTT.

The chain combines TRBV7-2 with TRBJ1-2; the D gene is possibly TRBD1 (5 bases). Germline loops: CDR1 SGHTA, CDR2 FQGNSA. The CDR3 spans 13 residues. Trimming removed 5 bases from V and 8 bases from J, with 15 bases in between. The CDR3 loop reads CASSRGTEQGYTF. The CDR3 DNA reads as TGTGCCAGCAGCCGCGGGACGGAACAAGGCTACACCTTC.

This rearrangement joins TRBV5-6 to TRBJ2-5; 7 bases fit TRBD2. Trimming at V came to 3 bases and at J to 5 bases, leaving 7 bases not matched to a gene. The CDR3 is 14 residues long. The germline gives CDR1 SGHDT, CDR2 YYEEEE. CDR3 region: CASSSSGRGETQYF. In DNA form, the CDR3 reads TGTGCCAGCAGCTCGAGCGGGCGGGGGGAGACCCAGTACTTC.

This clonotype was counted only a few times. The CDR3 DNA follows: TGTGCCAGCAGTTTTCCCGAGGTTGGTAACTATGGCTACACCTTC. Translating gives CASSFPEVGNYGYTF. The V and J genes are TRBV12-3 or TRBV12-4 and TRBJ1-2; no clear D gene. This CDR3 is built from 15 residues. Trimming pared 3 bases from V and 1 base from J, leaving 12 bases between.

This clonotype was seen a few times. This chain uses TRBV4-2 with TRBJ2-3; D is ambiguous. The CDR3 spans 15 residues. V was cut by 0 bases and J by 2 bases, with 9 bases left in between. Germline CDR1 and CDR2: LGHNA and YNFKEQ. CDR3 sequence reads: CASSQDLHFTDTQYF. DNA of the CDR3: TGTGCCAGCAGCCAAGACCTTCACTTCACAGATACGCAGTATTTT.

This chain connects TRBV28 to TRBJ1-5; D unclear. CDR1 and CDR2 (germline): MDHEN, SYDVKM. Between the trimmed V and J ends, which lost 7 bases and 6 bases, there was a span of 10 bases. This CDR3 has 12 residues. The DNA for the CDR3 is TGTGCCAGCACCGGGGATCCTCAGCCCCAGCATTTT. It translates to CASTGDPQPQHF.

This clonotype appeared a few times. This chain joins TRBV7-2 and TRBJ1-4, with D possibly being TRBD1 (6 bases). Trimming pared 1 base from V and 5 bases from J, leaving 11 bases between. The CDR3 spans 15 residues. The germline V gene has CDR1 SGHTA and CDR2 FQGNSA. The CDR3 region is CASSLGGQRNEKLFF. CDR3 nucleotides: TGTGCCAGCAGCTTAGGTGGACAGAGGAATGAAAAACTGTTTTTT.

The V call is TRBV29-1, the J call TRBJ2-5; 9 nucleotides match TRBD1. Per germline, CDR1 SQVTM and CDR2 ANQGSEA. CDR3 length: 13 amino acids. V was clipped by 4 bases and J by 4 bases; unmatched bases: 4. CDR3 in DNA: TGCAGCGTTGCGGGGACAGGGTCAGAGACCCAGTACTTC. It specifies CSVAGTGSETQYF.

V gene TRBV7-9 combines with J gene TRBJ2-5; D gene uncertain. Germline loops: CDR1 SEHNR, CDR2 FQNEAQ (reference sequence). Between the trimmed V and J ends, which lost 5 bases and 4 bases, there was a span of 11 bases. This CDR3 is 13 amino acids long. The DNA for the CDR3 is TGTGCCAGCAGCGTACCACTGGCAGAGACCCAGTACTTC. Translation gives CASSVPLAETQYF.

This clonotype was seen more than once but under ten times. The CDR3 sequence: CATSRDPMGYTQYF. In DNA, the CDR3 is TGTGCCACCAGCAGAGACCCGATGGGGTATACGCAGTATTTT. This chain connects TRBV15 to TRBJ2-3, with unresolved D. The germline V gene encodes CDR1 LNHNV and CDR2 YYDKDF (reference sequence). V was cut by 0 bases and J by 7 bases, with 11 bases left in between. This CDR3 has 14 residues.

This clonotype was picked up a small number of times. The chain couples TRBV4-3 to TRBJ2-3; 9 bases match TRBD2. This CDR3 comprises 16 residues. Germline trimming cut 0 bases from V and 2 bases from J; bases unmatched to any gene: 3. Germline assignment: CDR1 LGHNA and CDR2 YSLEER. The CDR3 loop is CASSQEASGDTDTQYF. The CDR3 nucleotides read TGCGCCAGCAGCCAAGAAGCTAGCGGGGACACAGATACGCAGTATTTT.

This chain links TRBV7-9 with TRBJ1-1; no firm D call. The germline V gene encodes CDR1 SEHNR and CDR2 FQNEAQ (reference sequence). V gave up 3 bases and J gave up 1 base, with 12 bases separating them. The CDR3 sequence is 15 residues long. As DNA, the CDR3 is TGTGCCAGCAGCTTTAACACCCGATGGAACACTGAAGCTTTCTTT. This gives the protein CASSFNTRWNTEAFF.